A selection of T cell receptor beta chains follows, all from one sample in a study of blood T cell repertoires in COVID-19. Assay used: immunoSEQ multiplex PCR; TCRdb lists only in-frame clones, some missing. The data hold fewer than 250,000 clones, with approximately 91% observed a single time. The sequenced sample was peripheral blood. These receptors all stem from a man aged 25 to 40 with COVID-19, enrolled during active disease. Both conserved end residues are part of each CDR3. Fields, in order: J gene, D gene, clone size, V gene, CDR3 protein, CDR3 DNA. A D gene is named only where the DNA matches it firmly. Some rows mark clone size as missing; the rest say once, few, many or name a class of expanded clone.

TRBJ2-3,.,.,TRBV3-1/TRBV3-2,CASSQQLTDTQYF,TGTGCCAGCAGCCAGCAACTCACGGATACGCAGTATTTT
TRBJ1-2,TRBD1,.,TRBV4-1,CASSRLPGQGDYGYTF,TGCGCCAGCAGCCGACTACCGGGACAGGGGGACTATGGCTACACCTTC
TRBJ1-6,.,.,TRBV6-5,CASSYPGSPLHF,TGTGCCAGCAGTTACCCGGGTTCACCCCTCCACTTT
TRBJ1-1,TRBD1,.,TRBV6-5,CASSYSRQGAAEAFF,TGTGCCAGCAGTTATTCACGGCAGGGGGCTGCTGAAGCTTTCTTT
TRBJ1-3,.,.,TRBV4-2,CASSQVGSSSGNTIYF,TGTGCCAGCAGCCAAGTGGGCTCGAGCTCTGGAAACACCATATATTTT
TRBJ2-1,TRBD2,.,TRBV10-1,CASSHDSQRGYKFF,TGCGCCAGCAGCCACGACTCCCAGCGGGGGTATAAGTTCTTC
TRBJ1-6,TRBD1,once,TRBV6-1,CASSAHSGTGNSPLHF,TGTGCCAGCAGTGCCCATTCCGGGACAGGGAATTCACCCCTCCACTTT
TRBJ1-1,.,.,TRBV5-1,CASSLTIYQWAMNTEAFF,TGCGCCAGCAGCTTGACGATATACCAGTGGGCGATGAACACTGAAGCTTTCTTT
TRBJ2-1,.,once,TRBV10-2,CASGRGGAYNEQFF,TGCGCCAGCGGGAGGGGGGGGGCTTACAATGAGCAGTTCTTC
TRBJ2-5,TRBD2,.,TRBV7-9,CASSLRLAGGPRYQETQYF,TGTGCCAGCAGCTTACGGCTAGCGGGGGGTCCCCGGTACCAAGAGACCCAGTACTTC
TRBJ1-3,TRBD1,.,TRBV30,CAWSFLTGAPSSGNTIYF,TGTGCCTGGAGTTTCCTGACAGGGGCTCCAAGCTCTGGAAACACCATATATTTT
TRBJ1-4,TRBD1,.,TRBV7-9,CASSHYRGQNEKLFF,TGTGCCAGCAGCCACTACAGGGGGCAAAATGAAAAACTGTTTTTT
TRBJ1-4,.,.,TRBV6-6,CASSPGTVNEKLFF,TGTGCCAGCAGCCCCGGGACTGTGAATGAAAAACTGTTTTTT
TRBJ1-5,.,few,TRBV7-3,CASSLSDRNQPQHF,TGTGCCAGCAGCTTATCTGACAGGAATCAGCCCCAGCATTTT
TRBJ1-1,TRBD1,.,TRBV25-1,CASSEWGQGENTEAFF,TGTGCCAGCAGTGAATGGGGACAGGGAGAGAACACTGAAGCTTTCTTT
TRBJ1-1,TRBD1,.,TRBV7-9,CASRGGQGATEAFF,TGTGCCAGCAGGGGAGGACAGGGGGCCACTGAAGCTTTCTTT
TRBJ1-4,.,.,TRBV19,CASSIDSGIINEKLFF,TGTGCCAGTAGTATCGACAGTGGTATTATAAATGAAAAACTGTTTTTT
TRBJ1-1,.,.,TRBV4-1,CASSQRGGEAFF,TGCGCCAGCAGCCAAAGAGGGGGTGAAGCTTTCTTT
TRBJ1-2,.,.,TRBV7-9,CASHRVIDGYTF,TGTGCCAGTCACAGGGTAATTGATGGCTACACCTTC
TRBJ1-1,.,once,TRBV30,CAWRARGLTMNTEAFF,TGTGCCTGGAGGGCCAGGGGCCTGACGATGAACACTGAAGCTTTCTTT
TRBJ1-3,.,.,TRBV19,CASSAGSGNTIYF,TGTGCCAGTAGCGCAGGCTCTGGAAACACCATATATTTT
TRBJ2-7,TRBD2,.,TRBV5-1,CASSLFSGNEQYF,TGCGCCAGCAGCTTATTCAGCGGGAACGAGCAGTACTTC
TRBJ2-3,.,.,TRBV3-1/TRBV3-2,CASSQDPGTGADTQYF,TGTGCCAGCAGCCAAGACCCAGGGACTGGGGCAGATACGCAGTATTTT
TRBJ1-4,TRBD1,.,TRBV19,CATMRTGASEKLFF,TGTGCCACCATGAGGACAGGGGCTTCAGAAAAACTGTTTTTT
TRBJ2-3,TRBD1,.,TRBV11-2,CASSSHTGGEQYF,TGTGCCAGCAGCTCCCACACAGGGGGCGAGCAGTATTTT
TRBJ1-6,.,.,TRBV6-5,CASSYSRGTYNSPLHF,TGTGCCAGCAGTTACTCGCGAGGGACCTATAATTCACCCCTCCACTTT
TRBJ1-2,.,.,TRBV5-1,CASSPGLNYGYTF,TGCGCCAGCAGCCCGGGTCTAAATTATGGCTACACCTTC
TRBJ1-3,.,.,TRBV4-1,CASSQEEGAAGNTIYF,TGCGCCAGCAGCCAAGAGGAAGGGGCTGCGGGAAACACCATATATTTT
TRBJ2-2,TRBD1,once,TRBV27,CASSFYATGGNSNTGELFF,TGTGCCAGCAGTTTTTATGCGACAGGGGGGAATTCGAACACCGGGGAGCTGTTTTTT
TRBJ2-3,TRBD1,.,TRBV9,CASSVVTGGADTQYF,TGTGCCAGCAGCGTAGTGACAGGGGGCGCAGATACGCAGTATTTT
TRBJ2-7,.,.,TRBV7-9,CASSLSLAVSYEQYF,TGTGCCAGCAGCTTATCCCTGGCAGTATCCTACGAGCAGTACTTC
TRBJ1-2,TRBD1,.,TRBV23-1,CASSQSRPGQGKTRYGYTF,TGCGCCAGCAGTCAATCCCGACCGGGACAGGGGAAAACTCGCTATGGCTACACCTTC
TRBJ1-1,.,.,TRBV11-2,CASSLGQGTNTEAFF,TGTGCCAGCAGCCTCGGGCAGGGGACGAACACTGAAGCTTTCTTT